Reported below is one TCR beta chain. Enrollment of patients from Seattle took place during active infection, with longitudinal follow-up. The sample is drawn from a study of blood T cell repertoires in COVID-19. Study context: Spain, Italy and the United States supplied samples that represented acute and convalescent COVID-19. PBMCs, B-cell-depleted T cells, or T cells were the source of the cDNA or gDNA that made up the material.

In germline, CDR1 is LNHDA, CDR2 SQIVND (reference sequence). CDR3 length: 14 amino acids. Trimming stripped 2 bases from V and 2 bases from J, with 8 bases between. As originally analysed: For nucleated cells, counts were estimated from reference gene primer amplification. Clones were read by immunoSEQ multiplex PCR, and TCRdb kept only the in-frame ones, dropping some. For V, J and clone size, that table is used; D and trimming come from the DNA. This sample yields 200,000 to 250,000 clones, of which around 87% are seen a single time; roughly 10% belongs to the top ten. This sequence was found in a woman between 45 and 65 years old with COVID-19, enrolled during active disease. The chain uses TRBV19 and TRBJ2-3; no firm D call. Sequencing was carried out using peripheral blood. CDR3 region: CASSINSNTDTQYF. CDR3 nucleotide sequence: TGTGCCAGTAGTATAAACTCAAACACAGATACGCAGTATTTT.